These 15 T cell receptor beta chains share one sample of origin, sequenced in a study of cytomegalovirus exposure and HLA in healthy donors (TCRdb year 2017). Library creation used the immunoSEQ multiplex PCR assay. For the multiplex PCR, a mixture combining 60 forward primers for TCR Vbeta segments and 13 reverse primers for TCR Jbeta segments was used. TCRdb retrieved this table from immuneACCESS and kept in-frame rearrangements only. Not all clones are present; in checked studies, unresolved V genes account for under half, and no reason is known for the remainder. Present in this sample are 140,000 or so clones, roughly 72% of which were seen just once. The top ten clones comprise approximately 1.8% of the sample. The source material was PBMCs. These receptors originate from a man aged 40-50 years in good health and CMV-seronegative.

This clone was recorded a few times. This chain uses TRBV5-1 with TRBJ2-7, with D perhaps matching TRBD2 (6 bases). The germline V gene has CDR1 SGHRS and CDR2 YFSETQ. The CDR3 is 13 residues long. Trimming left V 7 bases short and J 0 bases short, with 11 bases between. The CDR3 reads CASGGTDSYEQYF. CDR3 DNA sequence: TGCGCCAGCGGGGGGACCGACTCCTACGAGCAGTACTTC.

The gene calls are TRBV6-5 and TRBJ1-1; 7 bases agree with TRBD1. The J segment lost 0 bases and the V segment lost 0 bases, leaving 1 base of the junction unmatched. The CDR3 totals 15 residues. CDR1 is MNHEY, CDR2 SVGAGI, per germline. CDR3 nucleotides: TGTGCCAGCAGTTACTCGACAGGGCTGAACACTGAAGCTTTCTTT. Amino acid sequence: CASSYSTGLNTEAFF.

This clone came up once. The chain combines TRBV2 with TRBJ2-1; TRBD1 agrees at 9 bases. Per the germline V gene, CDR1 is SNHLY and CDR2 is FYNNEI. CDR3 length: 15 amino acids. The ends lost 7 bases at V and 7 bases at J; junction bases unmatched: 11. The CDR3 reads CASTGGGTGSNEQFF. The CDR3 coding sequence is TGTGCCAGCACTGGGGGTGGGACAGGGTCGAATGAGCAGTTCTTC. The complete variable domain, with remaining parts taken from reference TRBV2 and TRBJ2-1, reads EPEVTQTPSHQVTQMGQEVILRCVPISNHLYFYWYRQILGQKVEFLVSFYNNEISEKSEIFDDQFSVERPDGSNFTLKIRSTKLEDSAMYFCASTGGGTGSNEQFFGPGTRLTVL.

The chain couples TRBV15 to TRBJ2-5; perhaps TRBD1 as D (5 bases). This CDR3 comprises 14 residues. From germline, CDR1 is LNHNV and CDR2 YYDKDF (reference sequence). V was cut by 5 bases and J by 5 bases, with 15 bases left in between. CDR3 loop: CATSPWQGRETQYF. The CDR3 nucleotides read TGTGCCACCAGCCCCTGGCAGGGTCGGGAGACCCAGTACTTC.

The chain links TRBV5-4 to TRBJ2-7; the match to TRBD1 covers 10 bases. Germline loops: CDR1 SGHNT, CDR2 YYREEE (reference sequence). V lost 4 bases, J lost 6 bases, and 10 bases stayed unmatched. The CDR3 runs to 15 residues. The CDR3, as DNA: TGTGCCAGCAGCCGGCCGGGACAGGGGCGCTCCGAGCAGTACTTC. Its translation: CASSRPGQGRSEQYF.

This chain uses TRBV4-3 with TRBJ2-1; no definite D call. V lost 0 bases and J lost 1, with 10 bases in between. Germline CDR1 reads LGHNA; CDR2 reads YSLEER. CDR3 size: 16 residues. The CDR3 here is CASSQDRAFSYNEQFF. Written as DNA, the CDR3 is TGCGCCAGCAGCCAAGATAGAGCGTTTTCCTACAATGAGCAGTTCTTC.

This rearrangement joins TRBV10-1 to TRBJ2-7; 10 bases are a match to TRBD2. This CDR3 contains 17 residues. Germline V lookup: CDR1 WNHNN, CDR2 SYGVQD (reference sequence). Trimming at V came to 5 bases and at J to 0 bases, leaving 10 bases not matched to a gene. DNA for the CDR3: TGCGCCAGCAGTCCAGGACTAGCGGAGGGCCTCTCCTACGAGCAGTACTTC. This sequence encodes CASSPGLAEGLSYEQYF.

The V gene is TRBV6-5, the J gene TRBJ2-7; no clear D gene. Looked up from germline, CDR1 is MNHEY and CDR2 is SVGAGI. V was trimmed by 0 bases and J by 0 bases, leaving 9 bases between them. The length of the CDR3 is 15 residues. CDR3 protein: CASSYSPGRSYEQYF. CDR3 DNA: TGTGCCAGCAGTTACTCGCCAGGCCGCTCCTACGAGCAGTACTTC.

In this sample, this clone turned up a few times. The chain links TRBV6-1 to TRBJ2-2; D call uncertain. The CDR3 is 14 amino acids. V dropped 4 bases and J dropped 1 base, with 7 bases sitting between them. Germline lookup yields CDR1 MNHNS and CDR2 SASEGT. This chain's CDR3 is CASSAFLNTGELFF. The CDR3 DNA reads as TGTGCCAGCAGTGCGTTCTTGAACACCGGGGAGCTGTTTTTT.

This chain joins TRBV5-6 and TRBJ1-1; 8 bases match TRBD1. The V gene's germline CDR1 is SGHDT and CDR2 YYEEEE. Trimming removed 0 bases from V and 10 bases from J; junction bases left unmatched: 8. The CDR3 consists of 14 residues. This chain's CDR3 is CASSLVDRDGVAFF. The CDR3 bases are TGTGCCAGCAGCTTGGTGGACAGGGATGGAGTAGCTTTCTTT.

This chain connects TRBV7-7 to TRBJ2-5; TRBD1 might be the D (6 bases). This CDR3 spans 13 amino acids. Trimming shortened V by 5 bases and J by 2 bases, and 9 bases separated the two germline ends. Germline values: CDR1 SSHAT, CDR2 FNYEAQ (reference sequence). The CDR3 sequence: CASSTDRQETQYF. For the CDR3, the DNA is TGTGCCAGCAGCACCGACAGGCAAGAGACCCAGTACTTC.

This chain joins TRBV5-1 and TRBJ2-7, with TRBD2 identical over 7 bases. V was clipped by 1 base and J by 2 bases; unmatched bases: 3. The CDR3 sequence is 14 residues long. Germline V CDR1 and CDR2: SGHRS, YFSETQ. The CDR3 loop reads CASSLTGGPYEQYF. DNA of the CDR3: TGCGCCAGCAGCTTGACGGGGGGTCCCTACGAGCAGTACTTC.

V gene TRBV10-3 combines with J gene TRBJ2-2, with D tentatively TRBD1 (5 bases). This CDR3 region has 14 residues. Germline V lookup: CDR1 ENHRY, CDR2 SYGVKD. Trimming pared 7 bases from V and 1 base from J, leaving 10 bases between. CDR3 in DNA: TGTGCCATCAAAGCTGGACAGAACACCGGGGAGCTGTTTTTT. It specifies CAIKAGQNTGELFF.

This clone was observed a few times. V is TRBV5-6 and J is TRBJ2-7; 10 bases line up with TRBD2. The V gene's germline CDR1 is SGHDT and CDR2 YYEEEE. J lost 0 bases, V lost 1 base, and 7 bases had no gene match. The CDR3 contains 17 residues. The CDR3 DNA is TGTGCCAGCAGCTTGTTCCTAGCGGGAGATGTCTCCTACGAGCAGTACTTC. Protein product: CASSLFLAGDVSYEQYF.

This chain links TRBV4-1 with TRBJ2-1, with 10 positions matching TRBD2. V shed 3 bases and J 9 bases; nucleotides not matched to a gene: 14. CDR1 is MGHRA and CDR2 is YSYEKL in the germline V gene. The CDR3 consists of 17 residues. The CDR3 here is CASSHGRAGGFRSEQFF. For the CDR3, the DNA is TGCGCCAGCAGCCACGGGAGAGCGGGAGGGTTCAGGAGTGAGCAGTTCTTC.